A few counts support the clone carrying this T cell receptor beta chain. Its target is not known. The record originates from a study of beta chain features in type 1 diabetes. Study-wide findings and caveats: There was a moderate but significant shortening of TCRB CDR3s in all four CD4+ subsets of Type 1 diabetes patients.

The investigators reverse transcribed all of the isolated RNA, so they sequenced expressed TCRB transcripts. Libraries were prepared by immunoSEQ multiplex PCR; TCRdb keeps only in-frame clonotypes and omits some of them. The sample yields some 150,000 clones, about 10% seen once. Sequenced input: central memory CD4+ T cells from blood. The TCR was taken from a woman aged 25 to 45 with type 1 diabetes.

The CDR3 DNA is TGTGCCAGCAACCGTGGCAGAAACAATGAGCAGTTCTTC. It is translated as CASNRGRNNEQFF. The chain is built from TRBV27 and TRBJ2-1, with no clear D. Germline values: CDR1 MNHEY, CDR2 SMNVEV (reference sequence). The CDR3 sequence is 13 residues long. Trimming stripped 7 bases from V and 5 bases from J, with 12 bases between.